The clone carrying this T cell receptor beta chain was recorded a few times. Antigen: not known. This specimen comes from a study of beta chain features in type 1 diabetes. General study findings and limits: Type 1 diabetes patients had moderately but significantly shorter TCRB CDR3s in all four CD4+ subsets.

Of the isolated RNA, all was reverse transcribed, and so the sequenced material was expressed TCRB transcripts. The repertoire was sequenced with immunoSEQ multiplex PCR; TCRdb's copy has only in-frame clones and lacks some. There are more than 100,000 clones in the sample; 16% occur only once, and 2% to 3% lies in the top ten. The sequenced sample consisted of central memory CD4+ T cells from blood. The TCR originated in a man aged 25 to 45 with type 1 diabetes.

CDR3 bases: TGTGCCAGCAGCTTGACCCTGAGGACTAGCACAGATACGCAGTATTTT. Translating it yields CASSLTLRTSTDTQYF. The chain employs TRBV9 and TRBJ2-3; D possibly corresponds to TRBD2 (5 bases). The CDR3 loop spans 16 amino acids. CDR1 is SGDLS and CDR2 is YYNGEE in the germline V gene. Trimming left V 4 bases short and J 0 bases short, with 15 bases between.